The subject of this entry is one T cell receptor beta chain. The V gene end was trimmed by 4 bases and the J gene end by 4 bases; junction bases not matched to a gene: 3. Germline-derived CDR1 and CDR2 are SNHLY and FYNNEI. The CDR3 totals 14 residues. The protocol was immunoSEQ multiplex PCR, while the TCRdb copy is restricted to in-frame clones and leaves out a portion. Altogether roughly 110,000 clones are present, 85% being singletons, with the ten largest covering around 3.5%. The data originate from a study of blood T cell repertoires in COVID-19. Background on the study: The samples span acute and convalescent COVID-19 from the United States, Italy and Spain. T cells, B-cell-depleted T cells, or PBMCs provided the cDNA or gDNA that served as material.

The sequenced sample consisted of peripheral blood. The chain uses TRBV2 and TRBJ2-7, with 11 bases identical to TRBD1. This sequence originates from a man aged 35-49 years with acute or convalescent COVID-19. This chain's CDR3 is CASSAGTGGYEQYF. The DNA for the CDR3 is TGTGCCAGCAGTGCCGGGACAGGGGGTTACGAGCAGTACTTC.